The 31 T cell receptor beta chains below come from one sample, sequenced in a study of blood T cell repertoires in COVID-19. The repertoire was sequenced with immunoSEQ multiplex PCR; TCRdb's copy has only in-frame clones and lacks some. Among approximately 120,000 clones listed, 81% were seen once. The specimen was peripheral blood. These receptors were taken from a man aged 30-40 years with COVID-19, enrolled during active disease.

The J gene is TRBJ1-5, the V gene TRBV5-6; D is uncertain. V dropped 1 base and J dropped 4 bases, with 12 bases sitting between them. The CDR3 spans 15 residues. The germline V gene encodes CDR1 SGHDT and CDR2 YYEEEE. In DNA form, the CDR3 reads TGTGCCAGCAGCTTGATGGGCAGCCTAAATCAGCCCCAGCATTTT. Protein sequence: CASSLMGSLNQPQHF.

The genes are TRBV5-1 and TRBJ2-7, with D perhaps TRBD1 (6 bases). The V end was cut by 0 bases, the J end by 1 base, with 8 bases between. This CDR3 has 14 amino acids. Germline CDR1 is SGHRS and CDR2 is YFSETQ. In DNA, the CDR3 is TGCGCCAGCAGCTTGGAGGGGGAATCCTACGAGCAGTACTTC. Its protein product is CASSLEGESYEQYF.

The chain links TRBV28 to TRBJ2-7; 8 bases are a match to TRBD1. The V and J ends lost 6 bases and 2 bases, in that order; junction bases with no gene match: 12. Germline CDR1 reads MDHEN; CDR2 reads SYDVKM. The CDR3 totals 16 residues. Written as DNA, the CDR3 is TGTGCCAGCAGCCCCGTTACCGGGACAGGAGCCTACGAGCAGTACTTC. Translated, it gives CASSPVTGTGAYEQYF.

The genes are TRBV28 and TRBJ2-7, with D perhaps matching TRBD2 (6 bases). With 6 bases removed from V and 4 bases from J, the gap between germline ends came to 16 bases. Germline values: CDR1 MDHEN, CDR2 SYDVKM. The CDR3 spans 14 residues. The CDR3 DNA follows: TGTGCCAGCAGCGGGGGAGACGTTTTATACGAGCAGTACTTC. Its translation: CASSGGDVLYEQYF.

The CDR3 sequence: CASSSFSGTNGGELFF. CDR3 nucleotide sequence: TGCGCCAGCAGCTCGTTTTCCGGGACTAACGGCGGGGAGCTGTTTTTT. The chain uses TRBV5-1 and TRBJ2-2; 7 bases align to TRBD2. The CDR3 is 16 amino acids. V lost 3 bases to trimming and J lost 7 bases; unmatched junction nucleotides: 12. Germline-derived CDR1 and CDR2 are SGHRS and YFSETQ.

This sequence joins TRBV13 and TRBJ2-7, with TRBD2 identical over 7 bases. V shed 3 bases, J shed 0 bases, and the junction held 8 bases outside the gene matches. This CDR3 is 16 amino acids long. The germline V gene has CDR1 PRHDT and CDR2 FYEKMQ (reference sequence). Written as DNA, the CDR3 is TGTGCCAGCAGCTTTCAGGGAGGGGAGGCCTCCTACGAGCAGTACTTC. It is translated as CASSFQGGEASYEQYF.

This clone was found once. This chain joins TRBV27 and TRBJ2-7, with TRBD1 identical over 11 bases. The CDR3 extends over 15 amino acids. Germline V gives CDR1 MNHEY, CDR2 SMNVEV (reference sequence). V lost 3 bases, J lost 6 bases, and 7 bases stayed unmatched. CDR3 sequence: CASSFRPGQGAEQYF. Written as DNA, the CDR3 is TGTGCCAGCAGTTTTCGACCTGGACAGGGGGCCGAGCAGTACTTC.

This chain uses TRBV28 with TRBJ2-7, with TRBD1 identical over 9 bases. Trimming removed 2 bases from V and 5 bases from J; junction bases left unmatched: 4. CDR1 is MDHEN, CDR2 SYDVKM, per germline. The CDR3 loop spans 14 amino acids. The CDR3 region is CASSLGDRVHEQYF. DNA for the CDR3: TGTGCCAGCAGTTTAGGGGACAGGGTCCACGAGCAGTACTTC.

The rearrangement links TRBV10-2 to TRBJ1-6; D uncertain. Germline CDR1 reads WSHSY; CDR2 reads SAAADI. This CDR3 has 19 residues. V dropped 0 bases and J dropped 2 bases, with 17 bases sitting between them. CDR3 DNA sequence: TGCGCCAGCAGTGAGTCGATTGTCCGGGATATCCCCTATAATTCACCCCTCCACTTT. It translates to CASSESIVRDIPYNSPLHF.

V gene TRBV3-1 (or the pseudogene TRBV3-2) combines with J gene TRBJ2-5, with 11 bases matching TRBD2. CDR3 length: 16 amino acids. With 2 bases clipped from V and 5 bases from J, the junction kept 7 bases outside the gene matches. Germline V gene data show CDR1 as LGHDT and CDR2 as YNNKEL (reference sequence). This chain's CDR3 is CASSQLSGGAGETQYF. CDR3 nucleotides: TGTGCCAGCAGCCAACTTAGCGGGGGGGCAGGGGAGACCCAGTACTTC.

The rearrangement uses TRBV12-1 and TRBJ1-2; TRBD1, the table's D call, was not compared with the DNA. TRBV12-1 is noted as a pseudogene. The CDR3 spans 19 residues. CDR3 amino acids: CASSPTTRDRVWRNYGYTF. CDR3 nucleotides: TGTGCCAGCAGCCCGACAACCCGGGACAGGGTTTGGCGAAACTATGGCTACACCTTC.

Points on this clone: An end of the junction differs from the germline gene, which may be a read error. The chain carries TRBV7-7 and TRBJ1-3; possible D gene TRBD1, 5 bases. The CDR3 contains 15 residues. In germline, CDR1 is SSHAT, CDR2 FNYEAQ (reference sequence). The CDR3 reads CASSPGADSGNTIYF. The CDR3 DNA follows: TGTGCTAGCAGCCCTGGGGCGGACTCTGGAAACACCATATATTTT.

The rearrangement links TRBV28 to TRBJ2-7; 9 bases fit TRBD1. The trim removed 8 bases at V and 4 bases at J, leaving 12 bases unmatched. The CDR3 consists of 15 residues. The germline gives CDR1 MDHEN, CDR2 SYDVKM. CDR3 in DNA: TGTGCCAGCTTAAAAAGCGACAGGGGGAAATACGAGCAGTACTTC. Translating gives CASLKSDRGKYEQYF.

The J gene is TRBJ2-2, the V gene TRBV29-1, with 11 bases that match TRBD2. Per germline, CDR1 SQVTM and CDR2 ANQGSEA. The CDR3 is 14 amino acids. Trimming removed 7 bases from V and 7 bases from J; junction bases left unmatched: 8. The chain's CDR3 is CSATLAGGVGELFF. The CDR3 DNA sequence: TGCAGCGCTACCCTAGCGGGAGGTGTCGGGGAGCTGTTTTTT.

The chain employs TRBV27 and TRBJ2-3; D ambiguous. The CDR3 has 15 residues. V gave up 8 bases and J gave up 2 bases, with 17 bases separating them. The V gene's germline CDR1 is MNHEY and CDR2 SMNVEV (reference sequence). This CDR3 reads CASFLRGHVTDTQYF. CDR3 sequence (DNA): TGTGCCAGCTTCCTCCGCGGCCACGTCACAGATACGCAGTATTTT.

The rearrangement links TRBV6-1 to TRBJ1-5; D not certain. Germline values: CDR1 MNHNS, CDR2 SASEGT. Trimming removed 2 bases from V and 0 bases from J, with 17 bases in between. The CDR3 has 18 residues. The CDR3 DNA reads TGTGCCAGCAGTGAACGGGCAGATATGGACTATAGCAATCAGCCCCAGCATTTT. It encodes CASSERADMDYSNQPQHF.

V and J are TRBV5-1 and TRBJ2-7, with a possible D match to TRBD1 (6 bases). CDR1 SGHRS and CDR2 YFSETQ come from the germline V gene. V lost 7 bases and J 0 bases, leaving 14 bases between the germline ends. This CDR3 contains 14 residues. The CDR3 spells CASGRDISSYEQYF. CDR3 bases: TGCGCCAGCGGCCGGGACATATCCTCCTACGAGCAGTACTTC. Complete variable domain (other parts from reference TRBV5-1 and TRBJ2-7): KAGVTQTPRYLIKTRGQQVTLSCSPISGHRSVSWYQQTPGQGLQFLFEYFSETQRNKGNFPGRFSGRQFSNSRSEMNVSTLELGDSALYLCASGRDISSYEQYFGPGTRLTVT.

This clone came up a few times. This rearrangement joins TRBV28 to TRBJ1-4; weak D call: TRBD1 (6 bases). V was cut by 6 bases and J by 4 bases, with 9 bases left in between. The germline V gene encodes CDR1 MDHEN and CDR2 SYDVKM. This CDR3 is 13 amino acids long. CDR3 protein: CASSNRDNEKLFF. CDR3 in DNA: TGTGCCAGCAGCAACAGGGATAATGAAAAACTGTTTTTT.

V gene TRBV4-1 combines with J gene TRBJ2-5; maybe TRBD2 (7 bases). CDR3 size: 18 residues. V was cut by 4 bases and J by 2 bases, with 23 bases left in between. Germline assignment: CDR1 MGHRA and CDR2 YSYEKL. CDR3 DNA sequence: TGCGCCAGCAGCCGCTGGGGTGTGGATAGGGGGGGACAAGAGACCCAGTACTTC. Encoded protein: CASSRWGVDRGGQETQYF.

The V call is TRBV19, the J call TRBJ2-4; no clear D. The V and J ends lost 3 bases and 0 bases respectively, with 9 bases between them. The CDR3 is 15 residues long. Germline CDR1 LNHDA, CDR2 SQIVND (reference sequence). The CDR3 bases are TGTGCCAGTAGTATTGATCGAGGAGCCAAAAACATTCAGTACTTC. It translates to CASSIDRGAKNIQYF.

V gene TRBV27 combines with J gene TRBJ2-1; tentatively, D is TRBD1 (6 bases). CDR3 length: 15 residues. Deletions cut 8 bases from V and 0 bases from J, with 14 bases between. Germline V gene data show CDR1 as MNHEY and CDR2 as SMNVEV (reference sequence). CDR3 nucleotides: TGTGCCAGCGGCGGACAGCCAACCTCCTACAATGAGCAGTTCTTC. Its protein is CASGGQPTSYNEQFF.

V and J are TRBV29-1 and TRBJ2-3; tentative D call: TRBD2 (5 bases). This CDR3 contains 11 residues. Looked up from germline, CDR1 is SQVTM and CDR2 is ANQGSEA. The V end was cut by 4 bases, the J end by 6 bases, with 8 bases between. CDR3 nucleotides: TGCAGCGTTGGGGAGATGGATACGCAGTATTTT. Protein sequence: CSVGEMDTQYF.

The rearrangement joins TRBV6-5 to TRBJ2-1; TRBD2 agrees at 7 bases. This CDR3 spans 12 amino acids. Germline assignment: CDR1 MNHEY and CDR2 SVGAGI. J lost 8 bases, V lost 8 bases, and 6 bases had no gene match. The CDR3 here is CASGREWHEQFF. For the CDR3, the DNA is TGTGCCAGCGGGCGGGAGTGGCATGAGCAGTTCTTC.

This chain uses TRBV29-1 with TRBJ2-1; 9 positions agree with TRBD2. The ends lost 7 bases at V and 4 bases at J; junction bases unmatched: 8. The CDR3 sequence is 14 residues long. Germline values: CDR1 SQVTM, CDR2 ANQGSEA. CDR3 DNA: TGCAGCGCTTCCGGGACTAGCAGTTACAATGAGCAGTTCTTC. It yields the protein CSASGTSSYNEQFF.

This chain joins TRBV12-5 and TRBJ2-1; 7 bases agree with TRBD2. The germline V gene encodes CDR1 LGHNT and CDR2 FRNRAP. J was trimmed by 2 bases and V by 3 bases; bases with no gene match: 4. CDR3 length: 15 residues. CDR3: CASGLRGDTYNEQFF. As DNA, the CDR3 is TGTGCTAGTGGTTTACGGGGGGATACCTACAATGAGCAGTTCTTC.

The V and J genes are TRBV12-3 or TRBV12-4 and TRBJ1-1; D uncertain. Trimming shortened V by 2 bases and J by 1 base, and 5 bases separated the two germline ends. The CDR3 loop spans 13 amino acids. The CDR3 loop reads CASSLRQNTEAFF. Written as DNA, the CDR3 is TGTGCCAGCAGTTTAAGACAGAACACTGAAGCTTTCTTT.

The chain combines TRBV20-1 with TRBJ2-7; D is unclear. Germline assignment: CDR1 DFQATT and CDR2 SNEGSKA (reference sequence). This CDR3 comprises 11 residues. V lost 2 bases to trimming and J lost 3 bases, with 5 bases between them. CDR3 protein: CSARPVYEQYF. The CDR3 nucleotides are TGCAGTGCTAGACCCGTCTACGAGCAGTACTTC.

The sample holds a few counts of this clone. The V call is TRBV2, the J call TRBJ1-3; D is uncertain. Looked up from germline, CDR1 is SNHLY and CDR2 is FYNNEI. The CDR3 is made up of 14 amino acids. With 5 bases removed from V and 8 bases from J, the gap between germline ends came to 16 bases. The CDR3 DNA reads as TGTGCCAGCAGTCGGAGGTCGGGTGTGGACACCATATATTTT. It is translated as CASSRRSGVDTIYF.

CDR3 coding DNA: TGTGCCAGCAGCTTATCTCCGGGACAGGTCCCTCCACAAGAGACCCAGTACTTC. Amino acids: CASSLSPGQVPPQETQYF. V and J are TRBV11-2 and TRBJ2-5, with 8 positions matching TRBD1. The CDR3 is made up of 18 amino acids. Trimming at V came to 2 bases and at J to 2 bases, leaving 13 bases not matched to a gene. Germline V gives CDR1 SGHAT, CDR2 FQNNGV.

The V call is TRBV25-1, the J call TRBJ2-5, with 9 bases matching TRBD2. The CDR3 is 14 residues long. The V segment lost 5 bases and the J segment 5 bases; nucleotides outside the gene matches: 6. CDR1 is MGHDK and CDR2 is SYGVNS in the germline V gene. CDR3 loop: CASSSQRGVETQYF. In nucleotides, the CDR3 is TGTGCCAGCAGTTCCCAGCGGGGGGTGGAGACCCAGTACTTC.

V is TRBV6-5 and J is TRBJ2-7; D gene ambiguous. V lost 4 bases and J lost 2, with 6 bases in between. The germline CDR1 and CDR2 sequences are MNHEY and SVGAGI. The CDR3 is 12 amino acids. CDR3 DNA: TGTGCCAGCAGTTCCCTAGCCTACGAGCAGTACTTC. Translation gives CASSSLAYEQYF.